These T cell receptor beta chains were read from a single sample in a study of siplizumab effects on memory and regulatory T cells. Assay: immunoSEQ multiplex PCR; the TCRdb copy retains only in-frame clones and omits some. The sample shows some 100,000 clones, roughly 95% of them seen only once. The sequenced sample was non-Treg CD4+ T cells sorted from blood. The receptors were sampled from a human donor in good health. Both conserved end residues are part of each CDR3. A D gene is named only where the DNA matches it firmly. A row's size may be missing; if present it is once, few, many or a size class.

j_call clone_size v_call d_call cdr3_nt cdr3_aa
TRBJ1-4 few TRBV18 . TGTGCCAGCTCACCGGTGGGTACTAATGAAAAACTGTTTTTT CASSPVGTNEKLFF
TRBJ1-2 once TRBV9 TRBD1 TGTGCCAGCAGCATCCAGGACAGGGGGCGAGACTATGGCTACACCTTC CASSIQDRGRDYGYTF
TRBJ1-1 . TRBV25-1 . TGTGCCAGCAGTGAAACGAACTCCAACACTGAAGCTTTCTTT CASSETNSNTEAFF
TRBJ1-4 . TRBV2 . TGTGCCAGCAGGAGACAGACAACTAATGAAAAACTGTTTTTT CASRRQTTNEKLFF
TRBJ1-4 . TRBV29-1 . TGCAGCGCCTCGAGTGAAAAACTGTTTTTT CSASSEKLFF
TRBJ1-1 . TRBV6-5 TRBD1 TGTGCCAGCAGTTCCAACACAGGGGTGGAAGCTTTCTTT CASSSNTGVEAFF
TRBJ2-3 . TRBV9 TRBD2 TGTGCCAGCAGCGTATGGGGCGGGGGGATCCCAGATACGCAGTATTTT CASSVWGGGIPDTQYF
TRBJ2-3 . TRBV27 TRBD2 TGTGCCAGCAGACTAGCGGCCACAGATACGCAGTATTTT CASRLAATDTQYF
TRBJ2-7 . TRBV10-3 . TGTGCCATCGGGACCTACGAGCAGTACTTC CAIGTYEQYF
TRBJ2-3 . TRBV30 TRBD2 TGTGCCTGGGCCGGACTAGCGGGGGTCCTTGCGACGCAGTATTTT CAWAGLAGVLATQYF
TRBJ1-2 . TRBV28 . TGTGCCAGCACGACGTCCATGAACTATGGCTACACCTTC CASTTSMNYGYTF
TRBJ1-5 . TRBV19 . TGTGCCAGTAGTATAGGTGTTAGCAATCAGCCCCAGCATTTT CASSIGVSNQPQHF
TRBJ1-2 . TRBV9 . TGTGCCAGCAGCGCCGGATCGGGCTACACCTTC CASSAGSGYTF
TRBJ1-6 . TRBV6-1 TRBD1 TGTGCCAGCAGTGAGCGGGACAGGAATTCACCCCTCCACTTT CASSERDRNSPLHF
TRBJ1-1 . TRBV6-5 . TGTGCCAGCAGGGACAGATTATTTAACACTGAAGCTTTCTTT CASRDRLFNTEAFF
TRBJ2-1 . TRBV5-6 TRBD2 TGTGCCAGCAGCTTGGAGTGGCTAGCGGGGAGCTCCTACAATGAGCAGTTCTTC CASSLEWLAGSSYNEQFF
TRBJ1-3 . TRBV12-5 . TGTGCTAGTGCCCCAAACCTCGGGGCAGGAAACACCATATATTTT CASAPNLGAGNTIYF
TRBJ2-7 . TRBV19 TRBD1 TGTGCCAGTAGTATCATCGGACAGGGGGCTCTTAACGAGCAGTACTTC CASSIIGQGALNEQYF
TRBJ2-5 . TRBV5-1 TRBD1 TGCGCCAGCAGCTTCACAGGGGGGCAGACCCAGTACTTC CASSFTGGQTQYF